The clone carrying this T cell receptor beta chain came up a few times. This entry belongs to a study of blood T cell repertoires in COVID-19. TCRdb's copy holds only in-frame clones and misses some; the assay was immunoSEQ multiplex PCR. The sample contains some 150,000 clones, 80% to 90% of which appear only once. The CDR3 runs 15 residues. Trimming cost V 1 base and J 9 bases, with 16 bases left between them. Germline loops: CDR1 LGHNA, CDR2 YSLEER. The chain carries TRBV4-3 and TRBJ1-5; D is perhaps TRBD1 (6 bases). The origin of this receptor is a woman aged 60-75 years with COVID-19, enrolled during active disease. The sequencing input was peripheral blood. The CDR3 DNA reads as TGCGCCAGCAGCCAAGCTATGGGGGCGCCTTGGCCCCAGCATTTT. This gives the protein CASSQAMGAPWPQHF.